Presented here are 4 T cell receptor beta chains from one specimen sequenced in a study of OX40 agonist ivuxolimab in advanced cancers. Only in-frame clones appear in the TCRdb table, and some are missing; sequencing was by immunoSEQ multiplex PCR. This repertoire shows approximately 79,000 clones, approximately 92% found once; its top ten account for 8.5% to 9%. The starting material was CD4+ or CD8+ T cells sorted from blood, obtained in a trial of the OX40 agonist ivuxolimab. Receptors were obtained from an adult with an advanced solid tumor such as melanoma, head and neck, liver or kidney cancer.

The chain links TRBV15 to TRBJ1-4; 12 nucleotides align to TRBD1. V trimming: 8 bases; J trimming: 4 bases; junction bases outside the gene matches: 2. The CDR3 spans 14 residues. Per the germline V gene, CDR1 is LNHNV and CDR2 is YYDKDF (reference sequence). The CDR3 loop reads CATGTGGLNEKLFF. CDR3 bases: TGTGCCACCGGGACAGGGGGCCTTAATGAAAAACTGTTTTTT.

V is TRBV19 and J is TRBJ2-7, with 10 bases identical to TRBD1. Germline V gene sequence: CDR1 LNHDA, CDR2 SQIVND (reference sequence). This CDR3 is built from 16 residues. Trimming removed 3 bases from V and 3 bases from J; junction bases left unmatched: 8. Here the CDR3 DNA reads TGTGCCAGTAGTATTAGCCCGGGACAGGGGATCTACGAGCAGTACTTC. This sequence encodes CASSISPGQGIYEQYF.

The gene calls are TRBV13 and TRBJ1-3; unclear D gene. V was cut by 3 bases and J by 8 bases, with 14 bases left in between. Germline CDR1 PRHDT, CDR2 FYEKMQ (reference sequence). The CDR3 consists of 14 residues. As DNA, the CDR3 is TGTGCCAGCAGCTTCCGACGTGCACCGGACACCATATATTTT. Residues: CASSFRRAPDTIYF. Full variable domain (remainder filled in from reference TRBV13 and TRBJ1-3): AAGVIQSPRHLIKEKRETATLKCYPIPRHDTVYWYQQGPGQDPQFLISFYEKMQSDKGSIPDRFSAQQFSDYHSELNMSSLELGDSALYFCASSFRRAPDTIYFGEGSWLTVV.

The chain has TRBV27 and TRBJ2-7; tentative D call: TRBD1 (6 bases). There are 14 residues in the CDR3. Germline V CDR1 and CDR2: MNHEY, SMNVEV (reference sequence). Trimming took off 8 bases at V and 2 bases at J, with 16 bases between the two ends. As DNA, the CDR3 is TGTGCCAGCGGCTTTGGACAGCTACCCTACGAGCAGTACTTC. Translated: CASGFGQLPYEQYF.